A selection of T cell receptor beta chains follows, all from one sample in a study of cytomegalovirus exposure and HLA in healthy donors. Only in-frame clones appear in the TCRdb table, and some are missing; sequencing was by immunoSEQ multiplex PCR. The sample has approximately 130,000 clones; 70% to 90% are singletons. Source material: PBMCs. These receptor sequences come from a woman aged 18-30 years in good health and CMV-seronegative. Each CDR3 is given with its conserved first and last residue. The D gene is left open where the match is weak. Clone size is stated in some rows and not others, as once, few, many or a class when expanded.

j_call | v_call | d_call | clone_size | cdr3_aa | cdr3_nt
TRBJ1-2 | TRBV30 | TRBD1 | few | CAWYAGTGIHGYTF | TGTGCCTGGTACGCCGGGACAGGGATTCATGGCTACACCTTC
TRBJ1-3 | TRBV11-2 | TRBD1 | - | CASSARQGAGNTIYF | TGTGCCAGCAGCGCACGACAGGGTGCTGGAAACACCATATATTTT
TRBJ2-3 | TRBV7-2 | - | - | CASSLSPPDTQYF | TGTGCCAGCAGCTTATCCCCCCCGGATACGCAGTATTTT
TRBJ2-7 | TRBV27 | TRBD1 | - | CASSFPGTGIYEQYF | TGTGCCAGCAGTTTCCCCGGGACAGGGATCTACGAGCAGTACTTC
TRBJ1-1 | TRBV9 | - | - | CASSQDSPNTEAFF | TGTGCCAGCAGCCAGGACAGCCCGAACACTGAAGCTTTCTTT
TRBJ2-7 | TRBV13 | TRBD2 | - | CASSLGSSGRDEQYF | TGTGCCAGCAGCTTAGGGTCTAGCGGGAGAGACGAGCAGTACTTC
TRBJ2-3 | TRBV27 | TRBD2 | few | CASSPPSGSPDTQYF | TGTGCCAGCAGCCCACCTAGCGGGAGCCCCGATACGCAGTATTTT
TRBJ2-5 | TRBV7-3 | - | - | CASSLDGIPGETQYF | TGTGCCAGCAGCTTAGATGGCATCCCGGGGGAGACCCAGTACTTC
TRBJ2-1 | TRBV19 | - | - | CASSLDGVSSYNEQFF | TGTGCCAGTAGCCTAGACGGGGTCAGCTCCTACAATGAGCAGTTCTTC
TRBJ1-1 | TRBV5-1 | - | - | CASSAGLNTEAFF | TGCGCCAGCAGCGCGGGGTTGAACACTGAAGCTTTCTTT
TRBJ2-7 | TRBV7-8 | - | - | CASSARRRATSYEQYF | TGTGCCAGCAGCGCGAGAAGGAGGGCGACGTCCTACGAGCAGTACTTC
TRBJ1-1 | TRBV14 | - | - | CASSQDGTRRAFF | TGTGCCAGCAGCCAAGATGGAACGAGGCGCGCTTTCTTT
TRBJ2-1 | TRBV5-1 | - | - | CASSLAQGAYNEQFF | TGCGCCAGCAGCTTGGCACAGGGTGCCTACAATGAGCAGTTCTTC
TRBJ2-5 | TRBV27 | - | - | CASSLSIDFRETQYF | TGTGCCAGCAGTTTATCAATAGATTTCAGGGAGACCCAGTACTTC
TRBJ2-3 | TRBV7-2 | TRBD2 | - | CASSLKVAGGPTSTDTQYF | TGTGCCAGCAGCTTAAAGGTAGCGGGGGGTCCAACCAGCACAGATACGCAGTATTTT
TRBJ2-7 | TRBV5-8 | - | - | CASSLAARGAYEQYF | TGTGCCAGCAGCTTGGCCGCTCGCGGAGCCTACGAGCAGTACTTC
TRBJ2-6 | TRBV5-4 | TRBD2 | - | CASSLGLAAGANVLTF | TGTGCCAGCAGCTTGGGACTAGCGGCTGGGGCCAACGTCCTGACTTTC
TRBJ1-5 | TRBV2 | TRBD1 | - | CASSRQGMRSNQPQHF | TGTGCCAGCAGCCGACAGGGGATGCGGAGCAATCAGCCCCAGCATTTT
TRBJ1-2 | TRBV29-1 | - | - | CSVSRSGNGYTF | TGCAGCGTCAGTCGCTCCGGGAATGGCTACACCTTC
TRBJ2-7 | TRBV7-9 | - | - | CASSQGSGGSYEQYF | TGTGCCAGCAGCCAAGGGTCAGGGGGGTCCTACGAGCAGTACTTC
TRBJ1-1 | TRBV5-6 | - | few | CASSLETMNTEAFF | TGTGCCAGCAGCTTGGAGACTATGAACACTGAAGCTTTCTTT
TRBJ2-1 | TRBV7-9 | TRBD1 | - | CASSLGAPGQGYNEQFF | TGTGCCAGCAGCTTAGGGGCTCCGGGACAGGGCTACAATGAGCAGTTCTTC
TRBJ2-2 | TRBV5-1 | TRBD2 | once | CASSSRETGELFF | TGCGCCAGCAGTTCGCGGGAGACCGGGGAGCTGTTTTTT
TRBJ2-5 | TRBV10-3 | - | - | CAISEFPRETQYF | TGTGCCATCAGTGAGTTTCCTAGGGAGACCCAGTACTTC
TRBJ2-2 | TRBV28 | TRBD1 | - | CASSSGRTGWFSGELFF | TGTGCCAGCAGTTCTGGCAGGACAGGGTGGTTCTCCGGGGAGCTGTTTTTT
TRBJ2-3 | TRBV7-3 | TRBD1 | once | CASSLIGTETDTQYF | TGTGCCAGCAGCTTAATCGGGACAGAAACAGATACGCAGTATTTT
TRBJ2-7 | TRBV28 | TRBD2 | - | CASRPLAGGSSYEQYF | TGTGCCAGCAGACCACTAGCGGGAGGGTCCTCCTACGAGCAGTACTTC
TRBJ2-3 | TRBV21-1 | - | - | CASSKGRDRVPDTQYF | TGTGCCAGCAGCAAAGGTCGGGACAGGGTGCCAGATACGCAGTATTTT
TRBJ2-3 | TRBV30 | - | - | CAWTSGGTIDTQYF | TGTGCCTGGACTTCCGGAGGGACCATAGATACGCAGTATTTT
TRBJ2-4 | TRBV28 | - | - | CATSGWPTKNIQYF | TGTGCCACCTCAGGGTGGCCCACCAAAAACATTCAGTACTTC
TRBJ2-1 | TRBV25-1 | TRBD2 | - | CASSSGTSRYNEQFF | TGTGCCAGCAGCTCAGGGACTAGCAGATACAATGAGCAGTTCTTC
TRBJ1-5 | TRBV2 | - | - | CASKGVRDQPQHF | TGTGCCAGCAAGGGGGTAAGGGATCAGCCCCAGCATTTT
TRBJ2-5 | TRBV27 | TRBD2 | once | CASSSRGGRLQETQYF | TGTGCCAGCAGTTCCCGGGGCGGGAGGCTCCAAGAGACCCAGTACTTC
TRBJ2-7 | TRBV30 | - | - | CAWSIAAVYEQYF | TGTGCCTGGAGTATAGCGGCCGTGTACGAGCAGTACTTC
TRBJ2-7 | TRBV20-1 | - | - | CSALTSYEQYF | TGCAGTGCTCTTACTAGCTACGAGCAGTACTTC
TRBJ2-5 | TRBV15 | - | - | CATSSRGGARPMGETQYF | TGTGCCACCAGCAGCCGTGGGGGGGCGCGGCCAATGGGGGAGACCCAGTACTTC